The rows below give T cell receptor beta chains drawn from one sample of a study of blood T cell repertoires in COVID-19. Data came from immunoSEQ multiplex PCR; TCRdb stores just in-frame clones and leaves some out. This sample has tens of thousands of clones, with roughly 90% found just once. Source material: peripheral blood. The receptors come from a man aged 55 to 70 with COVID-19, enrolled during active disease. Each CDR3 is given with its conserved first and last residue. D genes are given only for firm matches.

d_call | v_call | cdr3_aa
NA | TRBV19 | CASSIASGSEQYF
TRBD1 | TRBV4-3 | CASSQDFGQATYEQYF
NA | TRBV6-1 | CASSEYRVTDTQYF
TRBD2 | TRBV10-3 | CAISESGSGGRDEQFF
TRBD1 | TRBV11-3 | CASSPGTDYNEQFF
TRBD1 | TRBV10-3 | CAGGTGVNTEAFF
NA | TRBV18 | CASSQTKSGYGYTF
TRBD1 | TRBV28 | CASSFGQGKNIQYF
TRBD2 | TRBV28 | CASSLAVSQNTGELFF
TRBD2 | TRBV9 | CASSVASGRANEQFF
TRBD2 | TRBV5-1 | CASSLLAGYNEQFF
TRBD2 | TRBV3-1/TRBV3-2 | CASSQISGSGNEQFF
NA | TRBV24-1 | CATSPSTAYSNQPQHF
TRBD1 | TRBV7-9 | CASSPRDRGTGELFF
NA | TRBV29-1 | CSVRGGTFEGEAFF
TRBD1 | TRBV5-1 | CASRPSGTGNTEAFF
NA | TRBV24-1 | CATSDVTGFSNEQFF
NA | TRBV12-3/TRBV12-4 | CASSFTGADTQYF
NA | TRBV19 | CASSLLGGEGEQFF
NA | TRBV4-2 | CASSQVRGTSYNEQFF
TRBD2 | TRBV7-8 | CASSLVETSGYEQYF
NA | TRBV29-1 | CSVEQGWRDGYTF
NA | TRBV2 | CASSAGSNQPQHF
NA | TRBV30 | CAWSPRGGTQYF
NA | TRBV3-1/TRBV3-2 | CASTSGKGGYTF
NA | TRBV7-2 | CASSLGKRDTIYF
TRBD1 | TRBV11-3 | CASSSRDRVPGELFF
TRBD2 | TRBV7-9 | CASNLAGGNEQFF
NA | TRBV28 | CASTPRGTSGNTIYF
NA | TRBV6-2/TRBV6-3 | CASSTRQVVGNQPQHF
TRBD1 | TRBV9 | CASSVVDRGTEAFF
TRBD1 | TRBV5-8 | CASSGRTGPGYTF
NA | TRBV7-8 | CASSLALGDYYNEQFF